These 11 T cell receptor beta chains share one sample of origin, sequenced in a study of blood T cell repertoires in COVID-19. This table comes from immunoSEQ multiplex PCR, and its TCRdb copy is limited to in-frame clones, with some not included. The data contain 300,000 to 350,000 clones, 85% to 90% of them singletons. The source material was PBMCs or T cells enriched from blood (not recorded which). The receptors originated from a woman aged 30 to 39 who had recovered from COVID-19.

V usage is TRBV19 and J usage is TRBJ2-7; 13 bases line up with TRBD2. The germline V gene encodes CDR1 LNHDA and CDR2 SQIVND (reference sequence). CDR3 length equals 14 residues. Trimming at V came to 7 bases and at J to 5 bases, leaving 5 bases not matched to a gene. The CDR3 sequence: CASTGTSGNHEQYF. For the CDR3, the DNA is TGTGCCAGTACCGGGACTAGCGGGAACCACGAGCAGTACTTC.

The chain joins TRBV5-1 to TRBJ2-3; D gene ambiguous. Per germline, CDR1 SGHRS and CDR2 YFSETQ. The CDR3 runs 14 residues. V dropped 5 bases and J dropped 3 bases, with 13 bases sitting between them. The CDR3 DNA is TGCGCCAGCAGTTGGAATGTCAGGACAGATACGCAGTATTTT. It specifies CASSWNVRTDTQYF.

The rearrangement links TRBV28 to TRBJ1-1; no clear D gene. The CDR3 totals 11 residues. Trimming stripped 2 bases from V and 11 bases from J, with 9 bases between. CDR1 is MDHEN, CDR2 SYDVKM, per germline. The chain's CDR3 is CASSLEGRAFF. In DNA, the CDR3 is TGTGCCAGCAGTTTAGAAGGCAGGGCTTTCTTT.

J is TRBJ2-1 and V is TRBV19; 8 bases fit TRBD2. The CDR3 is 13 amino acids. J was trimmed by 6 bases and V by 8 bases; bases with no gene match: 6. The germline CDR1 and CDR2 sequences are LNHDA and SQIVND (reference sequence). CDR3 DNA sequence: TGTGCCAGTGGGTGGCGGGGGGCCAATGAGCAGTTCTTC. Translated, it gives CASGWRGANEQFF.

The chain recombines TRBV11-2 with TRBJ1-1; a weak D match, TRBD1 (6 bases). The CDR3 contains 14 residues. Germline V gene lookup returns CDR1 SGHAT and CDR2 FQNNGV. V lost 6 bases to trimming and J lost 6 bases, with 17 bases between them. The CDR3, as DNA: TGTGCCAGCAGTCACTTACAGGGAGTGGCTGAAGCTTTCTTT. It translates to CASSHLQGVAEAFF. The variable domain in full, completed from reference TRBV11-2 and TRBJ1-1, reads EAGVAQSPRYKIIEKRQSVAFWCNPISGHATLYWYQQILGQGPKLLIQFQNNGVVDDSQLPKDRFSAERLKGVDSTLKIQPAKLEDSAVYLCASSHLQGVAEAFFGQGTRLTVV.

This clone came up a few times. The CDR3 here is CASSFELNTEAFF. DNA for the CDR3: TGTGCCAGCAGCTTTGAGTTGAACACTGAAGCTTTCTTT. V gene TRBV11-3 combines with J gene TRBJ1-1; the D is unclear. This CDR3 has 13 residues. V shed 3 bases and J shed 0 bases, with 5 bases lying between them. Germline CDR1 and CDR2: SGHNT and YENEEA.

The V call is TRBV7-9, the J call TRBJ1-3, with TRBD1 as a possible D gene (6 bases). The CDR3 totals 15 residues. Trimming took off 5 bases at V and 0 bases at J, with 11 bases between the two ends. Germline CDR1 is SEHNR and CDR2 is FQNEAQ (reference sequence). The DNA for the CDR3 is TGTGCCAGCAGCGCCCGGACAGACTCTGGAAACACCATATATTTT. Translation gives CASSARTDSGNTIYF.

V usage is TRBV29-1 and J usage is TRBJ1-4, with unresolved D. Trimming stripped 4 bases from V and 0 bases from J, with 6 bases between. Germline V gene lookup returns CDR1 SQVTM and CDR2 ANQGSEA. The CDR3 spans 13 residues. The CDR3 protein is CSVVWPTNEKLFF. The CDR3 nucleotides are TGCAGCGTTGTTTGGCCAACTAATGAAAAACTGTTTTTT.

V and J are TRBV7-9 and TRBJ1-2; no reliable D call. Germline assignment: CDR1 SEHNR and CDR2 FQNEAQ (reference sequence). This CDR3 is 14 amino acids long. V was clipped by 6 bases and J by 4 bases, with 15 bases between them. The CDR3: CASRLLLPAYGYTF. DNA for the CDR3: TGTGCCAGCAGGTTGCTTCTACCTGCCTATGGCTACACCTTC.

The chain employs TRBV5-6 and TRBJ2-7; D uncertain. The CDR3 runs 12 residues. From germline, CDR1 is SGHDT and CDR2 YYEEEE. The V and J ends lost 2 bases and 2 bases respectively, with 5 bases between them. CDR3 sequence: CASSLQAYEQYF. Here the CDR3 DNA reads TGTGCCAGCAGCTTACAAGCCTACGAGCAGTACTTC.

The chain couples TRBV12-3 or TRBV12-4 to TRBJ2-2; D not resolved. CDR3 length equals 12 residues. V dropped 3 bases and J dropped 8 bases, with 7 bases sitting between them. This chain's CDR3 is CASSFERGELFF. DNA of the CDR3: TGTGCCAGCAGTTTTGAGCGAGGGGAGCTGTTTTTT.